A single sample gave rise to the 7 T cell receptor beta chains below, sequenced in a study of blood T cell repertoires in COVID-19. Measured with immunoSEQ multiplex PCR; TCRdb has only the in-frame clones, and not every one. The sample has 230,000 or so clones, 65% to 85% seen once; the top ten hold approximately 8.6%. The sample taken for sequencing was peripheral blood. Receptors were obtained from a man in his forties with active or convalescent COVID-19.

The sample holds a few counts of this clone. This chain uses TRBV7-8 with TRBJ1-1; D gene unclear. The CDR3 is 13 residues long. The V gene's germline CDR1 is SGHVS and CDR2 FQNEAQ. Trimming removed 2 bases from V and 2 bases from J, with 6 bases in between. CDR3 residues: CASSLLRNTEAFF. CDR3 in DNA: TGTGCCAGCAGCTTACTGCGAAACACTGAAGCTTTCTTT.

This sequence joins TRBV18 and TRBJ2-7, with TRBD1 as a possible D gene (5 bases). CDR1 is KGHSH, CDR2 LQKENI, per germline. CDR3 size: 16 residues. The germline V and J ends were trimmed by 2 bases and 2 bases, with 16 bases remaining between them. Here the CDR3 reads CASSPLRGRFAYEQYF. The CDR3 nucleotides are TGTGCCAGCTCACCATTAAGGGGCCGGTTTGCCTACGAGCAGTACTTC. The variable domain in full, with the rest retrieved from reference TRBV18 and TRBJ2-7, is NAGVMQNPRHLVRRRGQEARLRCSPMKGHSHVYWYRQLPEEGLKFMVYLQKENIIDESGMPKERFSAEFPKEGPSILRIQQVVRGDSAAYFCASSPLRGRFAYEQYFGPGTRLTVT.

The rearrangement links TRBV10-3 to TRBJ1-5, with D tentatively TRBD1 (5 bases). Trimming left V 4 bases short and J 3 bases short, with 7 bases between. Germline V gene data show CDR1 as ENHRY and CDR2 as SYGVKD. The CDR3 has 13 amino acids. The DNA for the CDR3 is TGTGCCATCAGTGGGGGCCTCAATCAGCCCCAGCATTTT. Translating it yields CAISGGLNQPQHF.

V usage is TRBV27 and J usage is TRBJ2-5; a possible D gene is TRBD2 (6 bases). The CDR3 runs 14 residues. CDR1 is MNHEY, CDR2 SMNVEV, per germline (reference sequence). V was pared by 5 bases and J by 3 bases, with 13 bases between. The DNA for the CDR3 is TGTGCCAGCAGTGCCGGAGGGAATAAAGAGACCCAGTACTTC. This translates into CASSAGGNKETQYF.

This chain connects TRBV7-2 to TRBJ2-5; tentative D call: TRBD2 (6 bases). The CDR3 is 16 residues long. Germline V gene lookup returns CDR1 SGHTA and CDR2 FQGNSA. Between the trimmed V and J ends, which lost 0 bases and 2 bases, there was a span of 13 bases. The CDR3 spells CASSLALYGLQETQYF. The CDR3 DNA reads TGTGCCAGCAGCTTAGCGCTGTATGGACTACAAGAGACCCAGTACTTC.

The chain links TRBV7-2 to TRBJ2-5; 8 nucleotides match TRBD1. Germline trimming cut 4 bases from V and 4 bases from J; bases unmatched to any gene: 11. Germline-derived CDR1 and CDR2 are SGHTA and FQGNSA. This CDR3 has 16 amino acids. This CDR3 is CASSSRRQGSRETQYF. The CDR3 bases are TGTGCCAGCAGCTCCCGGAGACAGGGGTCAAGAGAGACCCAGTACTTC.

V and J are TRBV30 and TRBJ2-7; TRBD1 might be the D (6 bases). Germline V gives CDR1 GTSNPN, CDR2 SVGIG (reference sequence). V gave up 1 base and J gave up 0 bases, with 13 bases separating them. The CDR3 has 15 residues. The DNA for the CDR3 is TGTGCCTGGAGTGGATACAGGGAGTCCTCCTACGAGCAGTACTTC. The encoded protein is CAWSGYRESSYEQYF.